Listed below are T cell receptor beta chains from one sample, sequenced in a study of breast tumors, draining lymph nodes, adjacent tissues. TCRdb reanalysed the multiplex PCR reads using MiXCR and keeps one entry per CDR3 protein. The data hold some 140,000 distinct CDR3 sequences, with roughly 20% observed a single time. Sequenced material: axillary lymph node tissue. These receptors came from a female donor with breast cancer. Some clones in this sample may be carry-over from other donors' samples. Each CDR3 is given with its conserved first and last residue. The order of the fields is clone size, D gene, V gene, J gene, CDR3 protein, CDR3 DNA. The D gene is left open where the match is weak. Rows give clone size only sometimes, using once, few, many, or a class for an expanded clone.

>many|NA|TRBV4-2|TRBJ2-1
CASSPELLGAEQFF
TGTGCCAGCAGCCCTGAATTGTTGGGGGCTGAGCAGTTCTTC
>many|TRBD2|TRBV20-1|TRBJ2-5
CSASASGSKQTQYF
TGCAGTGCTAGTGCTAGCGGGAGTAAGCAGACCCAGTACTTC
>many|NA|TRBV5-5|TRBJ2-5
CASSLGAAQGETQYF
TGTGCCAGCAGCTTGGGAGCAGCCCAAGGAGAGACCCAGTACTTC
>many|TRBD2|TRBV10-1|TRBJ2-5
CASSDESGRQETQYF
TGCGCCAGCAGCGACGAAAGCGGGAGGCAAGAGACCCAGTACTTC
>NA|NA|TRBV6-1|TRBJ1-5
CASSEEGTSGSTDTQHF
TGTGCCAGCAGTGAAGAGGGGACTAGCGGAAGCACAGATACGCAGCATTTT
>few|TRBD1|TRBV6-1|TRBJ1-5
CASSSGQVRQPQHF
TGTGCCAGCAGTTCAGGACAGGTTCGGCAGCCCCAGCATTTT
>many|NA|TRBV7-6|TRBJ2-6
CASSLAESGSGANVLTF
TGTGCCAGCAGCTTAGCAGAGTCGGGATCTGGGGCCAACGTCCTGACTTTC
>many|TRBD1|TRBV4-1|TRBJ2-1
CASSHLGQGLGNEQFF
TGCGCCAGCAGCCACCTGGGACAGGGGCTCGGAAATGAGCAGTTCTTC
>many|TRBD2|TRBV20-1|TRBJ2-3
CSATDAGTSGRRVDTQYF
TGCAGTGCTACCGACGCCGGGACTAGCGGGAGAAGGGTAGATACGCAGTATTTT
>many|NA|TRBV15|TRBJ1-3
CATSSFSGTGNTIYF
TGTGCCACCAGCTCGTTTTCGGGTACTGGAAACACCATATATTTT
>many|NA|TRBV5-1|TRBJ2-1
CASSLSGTKNEQFF
TGCGCCAGCAGCTTATCTGGAACAAAGAATGAGCAGTTCTTC
>many|TRBD1|TRBV2|TRBJ2-7
CASSAGQGGYEQYF
TGTGCCAGCAGTGCGGGACAGGGGGGCTACGAGCAGTACTTC
>many|NA|TRBV20-1|TRBJ2-3
CSARFGGSGDTQYF
TGCAGTGCTCGCTTTGGGGGCTCCGGAGATACGCAGTATTTT
>few|NA|TRBV30|TRBJ1-5
CAWSVRGGRQPQHF
TGTGCCTGGAGTGTACGGGGGGGAAGGCAGCCCCAGCATTTT
>many|TRBD1|TRBV10-3|TRBJ1-3
CAISGDSGNTIYF
TGTGCCATCAGCGGGGACAGTGGAAACACCATATATTTT